These 9 T cell receptor beta chains were sequenced from one sample in a study of cytomegalovirus exposure and HLA in healthy donors. The PCR ran on 60 Vbeta and 13 Jbeta primers. Sequenced by immunoSEQ multiplex PCR; TCRdb stores in-frame clones only, minus some. Recorded for this sample: fewer than 60,000 clones. Sample: PBMCs. The receptors were sampled from a woman between 35 and 50 years old in good health and CMV-seronegative.

The chain recombines TRBV18 with TRBJ2-7, with TRBD2 matching 7 bases. The CDR3 is 14 amino acids. Germline-derived CDR1 and CDR2 are KGHSH and LQKENI. The V gene end was trimmed by 0 bases and the J gene end by 5 bases; junction bases not matched to a gene: 4. CDR3 sequence reads: CASSPPGGEDEQYF. CDR3 coding DNA: TGTGCCAGCTCACCACCGGGGGGGGAGGACGAGCAGTACTTC.

The chain couples TRBV7-2 to TRBJ1-2, with 8 nucleotides matching TRBD1. The V gene's germline CDR1 is SGHTA and CDR2 FQGNSA. CDR3 length: 13 residues. V lost 3 bases to trimming and J lost 7 bases; unmatched junction nucleotides: 4. The CDR3 DNA follows: TGTGCCAGCAGCTTCCAGGGGGCGGCTGGCTACACCTTC. Amino acids: CASSFQGAAGYTF.

The chain employs TRBV7-2 and TRBJ1-4; weak D call: TRBD1 (6 bases). The CDR3 contains 15 residues. Trimming cost V 1 base and J 8 bases, with 14 bases left between them. Germline CDR1 and CDR2: SGHTA and FQGNSA. The CDR3 DNA sequence: TGTGCCAGCAGCTTAGTAGGGGGGGCTCGGGAAAAACTGTTTTTT. It yields the protein CASSLVGGAREKLFF.

V and J are TRBV11-2 and TRBJ2-2, with unresolved D. The V and J ends lost 1 base and 6 bases respectively, with 3 bases between them. The CDR3 runs 12 residues. Germline V gene data show CDR1 as SGHAT and CDR2 as FQNNGV. The CDR3 DNA reads TGTGCCAGCAGCTTAGCTTCCGGGGAGCTGTTTTTT. Protein: CASSLASGELFF.

V and J are TRBV11-2 and TRBJ2-1; D not resolved. In germline, CDR1 is SGHAT, CDR2 FQNNGV. V gave up 1 base and J gave up 0 bases, with 16 bases separating them. The CDR3 loop spans 18 amino acids. The CDR3 DNA follows: TGTGCCAGCAGCTTAGCCAACTACCCCAAGAGCTCCTACAATGAGCAGTTCTTC. Translation gives CASSLANYPKSSYNEQFF.

The chain links TRBV7-2 to TRBJ2-1; D uncertain. Looked up from germline, CDR1 is SGHTA and CDR2 is FQGNSA. The CDR3 runs to 12 residues. Trimming removed 5 bases from V and 7 bases from J, with 9 bases in between. The CDR3 bases are TGTGCCAGCAGCCCCCTAGAGAATGAGCAGTTCTTC. Residues: CASSPLENEQFF.

The chain recombines TRBV5-6 with TRBJ1-5; perhaps TRBD1 as D (5 bases). Germline CDR1 is SGHDT and CDR2 is YYEEEE. Between the trimmed V and J ends, which lost 3 bases and 7 bases, there was a span of 17 bases. The CDR3 loop spans 15 amino acids. CDR3 DNA: TGTGCCAGCAGCTCGTATGAAGGGGCGGGACAGCCCCAGCATTTT. Its translation: CASSSYEGAGQPQHF.

The chain links TRBV5-6 to TRBJ2-4, with a tentative D call TRBD2 (6 bases). In germline, CDR1 is SGHDT, CDR2 YYEEEE. The V end was cut by 4 bases, the J end by 8 bases, with 16 bases between. This CDR3 has 14 amino acids. CDR3 protein: CASSHLARRDIQYF. Written as DNA, the CDR3 is TGTGCCAGCAGCCACCTAGCGAGGAGGGACATTCAGTACTTC.

This rearrangement joins TRBV2 to TRBJ1-1, with TRBD1 identical over 7 bases. The V gene end was trimmed by 5 bases and the J gene end by 3 bases; junction bases not matched to a gene: 6. From germline, CDR1 is SNHLY and CDR2 FYNNEI. This CDR3 is 14 amino acids long. The CDR3: CASSRDSVYTEAFF. The DNA for the CDR3 is TGTGCCAGCAGTAGGGACAGCGTATACACTGAAGCTTTCTTT.